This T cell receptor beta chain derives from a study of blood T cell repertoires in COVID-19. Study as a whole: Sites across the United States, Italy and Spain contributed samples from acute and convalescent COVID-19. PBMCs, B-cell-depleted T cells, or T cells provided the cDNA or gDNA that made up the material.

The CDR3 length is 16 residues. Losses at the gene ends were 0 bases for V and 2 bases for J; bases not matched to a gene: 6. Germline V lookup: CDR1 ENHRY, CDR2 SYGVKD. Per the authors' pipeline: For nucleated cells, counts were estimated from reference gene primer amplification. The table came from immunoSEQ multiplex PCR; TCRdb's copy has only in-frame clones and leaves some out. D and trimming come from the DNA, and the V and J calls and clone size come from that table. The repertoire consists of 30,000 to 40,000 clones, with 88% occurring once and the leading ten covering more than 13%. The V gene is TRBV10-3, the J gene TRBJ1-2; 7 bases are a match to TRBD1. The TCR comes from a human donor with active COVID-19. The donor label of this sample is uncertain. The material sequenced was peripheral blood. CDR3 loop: CAISESLGRGNYGYTF. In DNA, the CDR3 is TGTGCCATCAGTGAGTCGTTGGGCAGGGGGAACTATGGCTACACCTTC.